This T cell receptor (beta chain) was recorded in a study of identical twins. One entry per CDR3 protein, called by TCRdb with MiXCR from the 5' RACE reads. The data contain around 490,000 distinct CDR3 sequences, roughly 13% of them singletons. V was shortened by 1 base and J by 9 bases, with 11 bases between the two germline ends. CDR1 is SGHDT and CDR2 is YYEEEE in the germline V gene. CDR3 length: 13 amino acids. These data are also associated with another study on yellow fever vaccine responses in identical twins.

The chain joins TRBV5-6 to TRBJ2-1, with a possible D match to TRBD2 (6 bases). Sample: CD4+ T cells sorted from blood. The origin of this receptor is a young woman in good health. As DNA, the CDR3 is TGTGCCAGCAGCTTGTTGGTGGGGGGTGAGCAGTTCTTC. This gives the protein CASSLLVGGEQFF.